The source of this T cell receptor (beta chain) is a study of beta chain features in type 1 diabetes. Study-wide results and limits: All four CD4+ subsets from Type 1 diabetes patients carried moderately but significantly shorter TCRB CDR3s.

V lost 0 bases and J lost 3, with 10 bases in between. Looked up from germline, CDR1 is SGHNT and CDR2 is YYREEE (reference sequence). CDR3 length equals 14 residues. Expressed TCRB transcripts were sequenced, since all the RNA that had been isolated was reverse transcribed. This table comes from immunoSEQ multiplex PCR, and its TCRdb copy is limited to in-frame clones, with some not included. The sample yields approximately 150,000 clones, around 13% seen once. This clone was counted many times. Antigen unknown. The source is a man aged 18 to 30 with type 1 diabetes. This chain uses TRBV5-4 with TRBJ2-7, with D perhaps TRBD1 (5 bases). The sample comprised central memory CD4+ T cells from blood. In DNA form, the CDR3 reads TGTGCCAGCAGCTTGGATCGACAGAGCTACGAGCAGTACTTC. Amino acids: CASSLDRQSYEQYF.